This T cell receptor (beta chain) emerged from a study of blood T cell repertoires in COVID-19. Study overall: Researchers got acute and convalescent COVID-19 samples from the United States, Italy and Spain. T cells, B-cell-depleted T cells, or PBMCs supplied cDNA or gDNA.

V was trimmed by 3 bases and J by 2 bases, leaving 8 bases between them. This CDR3 is built from 14 residues. Looked up from germline, CDR1 is LNHDA and CDR2 is SQIVND (reference sequence). As processed by the authors: Nucleated cell counts were estimated from reference gene primer amplification. Method: immunoSEQ multiplex PCR; TCRdb's copy keeps in-frame clones and lacks some. The DNA was the basis for D and trimming; V, J and clone size are from that table. The sample contains 35,000 to 45,000 clones, roughly 80% of which appear only once. Sequencing was carried out using peripheral blood. The chain uses TRBV19 and TRBJ1-3, with TRBD1 as a possible D gene (5 bases). The clonotype comes from a man aged 55 to 70 with active COVID-19. The CDR3 sequence is CASSMGGPGNTIYF. The CDR3 bases are TGTGCCAGTAGTATGGGGGGACCTGGAAACACCATATATTTT.